This passage covers 15 T cell receptor beta chains from one sample sequenced in a study of regulatory T cells in long-lasting Graves disease. As for time point: persistent/refractory GD, antithyroid drugs over 5 years with positive TRAb. The TCR library was made from RNA that had been extracted from PBMCs in TRIzol. Building the TCR beta libraries relied on iRepertoire HTBI primers, and CDR3 regions underwent Arm-PCR. MiXCR, applied by TCRdb to the multiplex PCR reads, yields one record per CDR3 protein. The sample has 450,000 or so distinct CDR3 sequences; around a fifth are singletons. The sample here was peripheral blood mononuclear cells (PBMCs), taken when the disease was refractory, from a patient treated with antithyroid drugs. The receptors here all came from a female donor with Graves disease.

In regard to this clonotype: A much bigger clone sits one base away, suggesting this may be a read error. The chain recombines TRBV12-3 or TRBV12-4 with TRBJ2-4; a possible D gene is TRBD2 (7 bases). TRBJ2-5 matches the DNA end more closely, so the J call is doubtful. This CDR3 has 17 amino acids. CDR3 nucleotide sequence: TGTGCCAGCAGTTCTCCCCGAGGGGGACGGGGGGCAGAGACCCAGTACTTC. Its translation: CASSSPRGGRGAETQYF.

This clonotype was found many times. The chain recombines TRBV2 with TRBJ1-2; D may be TRBD1 (5 bases). The length of the CDR3 is 13 residues. Germline V gene sequence: CDR1 SNHLY, CDR2 FYNNEI. Trimming cost V 3 bases and J 4 bases, with 9 bases left between them. In DNA, the CDR3 is TGTGCCAGCAGTGATACAGGCCTCTATGGCTACACCTTC. Translating it yields CASSDTGLYGYTF.

The rearrangement uses TRBV27 and TRBJ2-7; D possibly corresponds to TRBD2 (6 bases). Germline CDR1 reads MNHEY; CDR2 reads SMNVEV (reference sequence). The CDR3 contains 15 residues. V lost 8 bases and J lost 0, with 17 bases in between. The CDR3 sequence: CASAVSGWSSYEQYF. The CDR3 DNA follows: TGTGCCAGCGCTGTTAGCGGTTGGAGCTCCTACGAGCAGTACTTC.

Only a few counts were recorded for this clonotype. The chain has TRBV10-3 and TRBJ2-7; the match to TRBD2 covers 12 bases. CDR1 and CDR2 (germline): ENHRY, SYGVKD. V lost 0 bases, J lost 2 bases, and 5 bases stayed unmatched. This CDR3 is 17 amino acids long. The CDR3 region has the DNA TGTGCCATCAGTGAGTCTCGGACTAGCGGGACAACCTACGAGCAGTACTTC. Its translation is CAISESRTSGTTYEQYF.

In this sample, this clonotype turned up many times. The chain links TRBV27 to TRBJ1-2; D unclear. The CDR3 is made up of 15 amino acids. Trimming cost V 2 bases and J 4 bases, with 14 bases left between them. CDR1 is MNHEY and CDR2 is SMNVEV in the germline V gene (reference sequence). CDR3 DNA sequence: TGTGCCAGCAGTTTAGGGGAACCGACCATCTATGGCTACACCTTC. Encoded protein: CASSLGEPTIYGYTF.

In its sample, this clonotype was seen many times. The J gene is TRBJ1-5, the V gene TRBV12-3 or TRBV12-4; D is uncertain. CDR3 length: 14 residues. V lost 6 bases and J 3 bases, leaving 12 bases between the germline ends. CDR3 DNA: TGTGCCAGCAGCATGGGAGGGAACAATCAGCCCCAGCATTTT. Its translation is CASSMGGNNQPQHF.

This clonotype was found many times. The V call is TRBV2, the J call TRBJ2-7, with unresolved D. Trimming pared 4 bases from V and 6 bases from J, leaving 10 bases between. This CDR3 has 12 residues. Per germline, CDR1 SNHLY and CDR2 FYNNEI. Here the CDR3 reads CASSGQGFEQYF. CDR3 sequence (DNA): TGTGCCAGCAGTGGACAAGGTTTCGAGCAGTACTTC.

This clonotype was found many times. The chain joins TRBV2 to TRBJ2-7, with 7 bases aligning to TRBD1. The V gene end was trimmed by 5 bases and the J gene end by 6 bases; junction bases not matched to a gene: 10. The CDR3 runs 14 residues. Germline V gene data show CDR1 as SNHLY and CDR2 as FYNNEI. The CDR3 region is CASSRGQTSLEQYF. The CDR3 nucleotides read TGTGCCAGCAGTAGGGGGCAGACATCCCTCGAGCAGTACTTC.

The table lists this clonotype with a few counts. V usage is TRBV30 and J usage is TRBJ2-3; D is uncertain. Trimming cost V 1 base and J 1 base, with 3 bases left between them. Germline values: CDR1 GTSNPN, CDR2 SVGIG (reference sequence). The CDR3 sequence is 12 residues long. This chain's CDR3 is CAWSGGTDTQYF. CDR3 coding DNA: TGTGCCTGGAGTGGGGGCACAGATACGCAGTATTTT.

The chain employs TRBV6-1 and TRBJ2-2; 7 bases align to TRBD2. V trimming: 7 bases; J trimming: 6 bases; junction bases outside the gene matches: 11. This CDR3 spans 15 amino acids. The V gene's germline CDR1 is MNHNS and CDR2 SASEGT. CDR3 in DNA: TGTGCCAGCACCTCCGAGGGAGGGAAGGCCGGGGAGCTGTTTTTT. It specifies CASTSEGGKAGELFF.

The table lists this clonotype with many counts. The chain recombines TRBV20-1 with TRBJ2-7; the D gene is possibly TRBD2 (5 bases). The ends were cut back, 5 bases at V and 0 bases at J, with 11 bases in the middle. The CDR3 covers 13 residues. CDR1 and CDR2 from the germline V gene are DFQATT and SNEGSKA (reference sequence). The CDR3 here is CSARGPSSYEQYF. The CDR3 nucleotides read TGCAGTGCTCGCGGGCCCAGCTCCTACGAGCAGTACTTC.

In regard to this clonotype: A junction boundary mismatches the germline segment, possibly from a read error. This sequence joins TRBV5-1 and TRBJ2-4; 14 bases line up with TRBD2. Germline CDR1 reads SGHRS; CDR2 reads YFSETQ. The length of the CDR3 is 21 residues. The CDR3: CASSPKTSGGDPMVTKNTQYF. The CDR3 DNA reads as TGCGCCAGCAGCCCGAAGACTAGCGGGGGGGACCCGATGGTAACCAAAAACACTCAGTACTTC.

This clonotype was counted ten times or more. The genes are TRBV20-1 and TRBJ2-7; 9 bases match TRBD1. V dropped 6 bases and J dropped 10; count of bases not matched to a gene: 19. This CDR3 is built from 15 residues. CDR1 is DFQATT and CDR2 is SNEGSKA in the germline V gene (reference sequence). CDR3 sequence reads: CSAPLTGQGGSAQYF. The CDR3 DNA is TGCAGTGCCCCGCTTACGGGACAGGGAGGTTCGGCCCAGTACTTC.

This clonotype was recorded a few times. The chain uses TRBV30 and TRBJ1-3, with D possibly matching TRBD1 (5 bases). Trimming cost V 0 bases and J 1 base, with 10 bases left between them. The CDR3 sequence is 15 residues long. Germline V gives CDR1 GTSNPN, CDR2 SVGIG (reference sequence). CDR3 sequence: CAWSVQAGSGNTIYF. The CDR3 region has the DNA TGTGCCTGGAGTGTACAAGCAGGGTCTGGAAACACCATATATTTT. Full variable domain (missing parts from reference TRBV30 and TRBJ1-3): SQTIHQWPATLVQPVGSPLSLECTVEGTSNPNLYWYRQAAGRGLQLLFYSVGIGQISSEVPQNLSASRPQDRQFILSSKKLLLSDSGFYLCAWSVQAGSGNTIYFGEGSWLTVV.

V usage is TRBV7-9 and J usage is TRBJ2-7, with D unclear. Germline V lookup: CDR1 SEHNR, CDR2 FQNEAQ (reference sequence). Trimming stripped 7 bases from V and 6 bases from J, with 13 bases between. The CDR3 consists of 12 residues. The CDR3 protein is CASTLRVTEQYF. CDR3 bases: TGTGCCAGCACTCTTAGGGTGACCGAGCAGTACTTC.